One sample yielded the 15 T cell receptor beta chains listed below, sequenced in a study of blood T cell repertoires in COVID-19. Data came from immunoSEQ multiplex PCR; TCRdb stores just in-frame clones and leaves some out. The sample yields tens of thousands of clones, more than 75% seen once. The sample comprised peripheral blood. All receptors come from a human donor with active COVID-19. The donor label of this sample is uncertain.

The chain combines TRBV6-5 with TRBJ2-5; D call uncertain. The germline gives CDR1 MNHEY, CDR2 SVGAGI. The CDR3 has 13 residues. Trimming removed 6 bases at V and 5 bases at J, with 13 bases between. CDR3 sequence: CASRERPMETQYF. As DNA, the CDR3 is TGTGCCAGCAGGGAGAGACCTATGGAGACCCAGTACTTC.

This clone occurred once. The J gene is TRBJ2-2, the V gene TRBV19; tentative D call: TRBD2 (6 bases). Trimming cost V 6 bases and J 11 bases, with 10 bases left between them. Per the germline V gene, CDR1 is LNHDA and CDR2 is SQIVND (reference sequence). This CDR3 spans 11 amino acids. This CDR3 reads CASSWAGELFF. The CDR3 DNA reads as TGTGCCAGTAGCTGGGCGGGAGAGCTGTTTTTT.

CDR3 amino acids: CASSESGQGPYEQYF. For the CDR3, the DNA is TGTGCCAGCAGTGAATCTGGACAGGGACCCTACGAGCAGTACTTC. This sequence joins TRBV2 and TRBJ2-7; 8 nucleotides align to TRBD1. Germline V gene lookup returns CDR1 SNHLY and CDR2 FYNNEI. Losses at the gene ends were 2 bases for V and 2 bases for J; bases not matched to a gene: 5. The CDR3 is 15 residues long.

In DNA, the CDR3 is TGTGCCTGGAGTGTCTCCGTCGGGGGGCAGTTCTTC. Translating gives CAWSVSVGGQFF. The chain uses TRBV30 and TRBJ2-1; maybe TRBD2 (6 bases). V was cut by 0 bases and J by 12 bases, with 12 bases left in between. Germline CDR1 reads GTSNPN; CDR2 reads SVGIG (reference sequence). The CDR3 is made up of 12 amino acids.

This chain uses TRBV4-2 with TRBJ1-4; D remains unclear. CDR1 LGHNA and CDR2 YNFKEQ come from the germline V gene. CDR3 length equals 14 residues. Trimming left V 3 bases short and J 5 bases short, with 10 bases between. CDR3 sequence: CASSQKLLNEKLFF. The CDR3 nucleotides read TGTGCCAGCAGCCAGAAGCTTCTAAATGAAAAACTGTTTTTT.

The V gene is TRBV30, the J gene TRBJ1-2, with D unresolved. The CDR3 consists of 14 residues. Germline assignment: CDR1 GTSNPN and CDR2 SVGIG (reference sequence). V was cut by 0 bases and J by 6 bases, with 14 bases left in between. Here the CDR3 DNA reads TGTGCCTGGAGTGTTATGGACTTTCCCGATGGCTACACCTTC. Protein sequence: CAWSVMDFPDGYTF.

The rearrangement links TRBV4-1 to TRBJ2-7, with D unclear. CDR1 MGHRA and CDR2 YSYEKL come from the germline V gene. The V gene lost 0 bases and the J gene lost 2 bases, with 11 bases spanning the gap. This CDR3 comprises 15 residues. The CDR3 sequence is CASSQDLAAPYEQYF. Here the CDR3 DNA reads TGCGCCAGCAGCCAAGATTTGGCGGCCCCCTACGAGCAGTACTTC.

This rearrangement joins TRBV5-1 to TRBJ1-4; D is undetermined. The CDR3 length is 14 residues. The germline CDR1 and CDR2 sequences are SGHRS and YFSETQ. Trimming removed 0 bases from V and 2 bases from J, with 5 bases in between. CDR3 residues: CASSLAGTNEKLFF. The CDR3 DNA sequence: TGCGCCAGCAGCTTGGCGGGGACTAATGAAAAACTGTTTTTT.

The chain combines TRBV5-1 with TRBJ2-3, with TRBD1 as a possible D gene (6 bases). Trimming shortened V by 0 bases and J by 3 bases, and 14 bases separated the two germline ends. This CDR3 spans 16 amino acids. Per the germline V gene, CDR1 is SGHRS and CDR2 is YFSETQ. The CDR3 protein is CASSLAGTPRTDTQYF. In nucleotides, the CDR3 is TGCGCCAGCAGCTTGGCAGGGACACCTAGGACAGATACGCAGTATTTT.

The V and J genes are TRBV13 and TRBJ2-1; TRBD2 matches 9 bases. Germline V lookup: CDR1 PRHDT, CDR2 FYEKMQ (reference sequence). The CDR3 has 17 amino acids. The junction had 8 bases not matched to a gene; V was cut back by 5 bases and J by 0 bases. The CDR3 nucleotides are TGTGCCAGCAGCACCAGACTAGCGGTTGTCTCCTACAATGAGCAGTTCTTC. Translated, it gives CASSTRLAVVSYNEQFF.

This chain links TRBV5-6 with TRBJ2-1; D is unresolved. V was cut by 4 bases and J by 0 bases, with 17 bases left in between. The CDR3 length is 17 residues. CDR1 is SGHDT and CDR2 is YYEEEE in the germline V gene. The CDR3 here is CASSGKIDISSYNEQFF. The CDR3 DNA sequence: TGTGCCAGCAGCGGAAAGATAGACATAAGCTCCTACAATGAGCAGTTCTTC.

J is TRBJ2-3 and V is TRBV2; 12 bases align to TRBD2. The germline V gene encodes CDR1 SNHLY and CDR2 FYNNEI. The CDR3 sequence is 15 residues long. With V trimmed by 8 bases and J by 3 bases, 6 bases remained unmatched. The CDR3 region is CASRRLAGVTDTQYF. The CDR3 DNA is TGTGCCAGCCGTAGACTAGCGGGAGTAACAGATACGCAGTATTTT.

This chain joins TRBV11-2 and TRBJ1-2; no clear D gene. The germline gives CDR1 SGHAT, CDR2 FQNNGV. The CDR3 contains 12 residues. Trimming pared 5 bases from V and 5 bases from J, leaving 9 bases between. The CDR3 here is CASSAGAYGYTF. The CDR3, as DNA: TGTGCCAGCAGCGCCGGTGCGTATGGCTACACCTTC.

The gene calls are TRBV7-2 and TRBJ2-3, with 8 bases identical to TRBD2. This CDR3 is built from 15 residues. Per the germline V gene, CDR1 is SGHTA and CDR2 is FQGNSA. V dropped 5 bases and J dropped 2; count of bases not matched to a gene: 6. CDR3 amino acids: CASSPLAGLTDTQYF. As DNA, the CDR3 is TGTGCCAGCAGCCCCTTAGCGGGACTCACAGATACGCAGTATTTT.

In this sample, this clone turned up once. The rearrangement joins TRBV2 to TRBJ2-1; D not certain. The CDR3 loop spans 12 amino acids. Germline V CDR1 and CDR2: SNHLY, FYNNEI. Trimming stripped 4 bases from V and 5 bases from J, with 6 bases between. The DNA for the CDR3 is TGTGCCAGCAGTGCCCCAAACAATGAGCAGTTCTTC. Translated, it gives CASSAPNNEQFF.